This TCR beta chain was obtained from a study of OX40 agonist ivuxolimab in advanced cancers. Study-level information: Participants could have had prior anti-PD-1, anti-PD-L1 or anti-CTLA-4 therapy, and around 40% had some. Three dose-escalation patients had partial responses: one with hepatocellular carcinoma and two with cutaneous melanoma. Study-wide results and limits: More expanded clones were seen, on average, in CD8+ T cells than in CD4+. The study observed clonal expansion of CD4+ and CD8+ blood T cells by week 6 at 0.1 to 3.0 mg/kg.

As to this clone: The antigen is unknown.

Only in-frame clones appear in the TCRdb table, and some are missing; sequencing was by immunoSEQ multiplex PCR. The table has around 53,000 clones, approximately 93% seen once. The J segment lost 4 bases and the V segment lost 5 bases, leaving 7 bases of the junction unmatched. CDR3 length equals 15 residues. Germline V CDR1 and CDR2: MNHEY, SVGAGI. Sequencing was performed on CD4+ or CD8+ T cells sorted from blood, taken in a trial of the OX40 agonist ivuxolimab. This clonotype originated in an adult with an advanced solid tumor such as melanoma, head and neck, liver or kidney cancer. The chain uses TRBV6-5 and TRBJ2-5; TRBD2 matches at 10 bases. CDR3 sequence (DNA): TGTGCCAGCAGTGGAAACCTAGCGGGAGCAGAGACCCAGTACTTC. As protein: CASSGNLAGAETQYF.